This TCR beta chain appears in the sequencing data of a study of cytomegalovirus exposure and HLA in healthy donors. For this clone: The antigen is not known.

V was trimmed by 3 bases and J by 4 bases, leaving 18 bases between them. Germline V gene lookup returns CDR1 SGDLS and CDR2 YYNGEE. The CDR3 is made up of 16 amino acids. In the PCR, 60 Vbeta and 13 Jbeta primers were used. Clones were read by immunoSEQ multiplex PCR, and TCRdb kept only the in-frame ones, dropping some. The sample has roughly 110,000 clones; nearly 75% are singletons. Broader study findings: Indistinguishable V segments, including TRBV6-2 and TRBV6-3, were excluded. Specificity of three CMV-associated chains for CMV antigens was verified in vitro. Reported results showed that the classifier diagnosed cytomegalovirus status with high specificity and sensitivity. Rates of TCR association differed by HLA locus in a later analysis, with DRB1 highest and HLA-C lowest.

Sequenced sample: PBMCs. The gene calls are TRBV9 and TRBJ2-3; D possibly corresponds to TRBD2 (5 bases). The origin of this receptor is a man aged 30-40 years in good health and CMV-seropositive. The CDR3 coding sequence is TGTGCCAGCAGCGCGAATCCGGACTTGAGGGCAGATACGCAGTATTTT. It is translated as CASSANPDLRADTQYF.